Listed below are T cell receptor beta chains from one sample, sequenced in a study of cytomegalovirus exposure and HLA in healthy donors. TCRdb keeps only in-frame clones here, not all; method: immunoSEQ multiplex PCR. The data show about 360,000 clones, roughly 90% seen once. Sequenced input: PBMCs. These receptors all come from a woman aged 18-29 years in good health and CMV-seronegative. CDR3s include the opening cysteine and the closing phenylalanine or tryptophan. D genes are given only for firm matches. A row's size may be missing; if present it is once, few, many or a size class.

TRBJ1-5 | TRBD1 | NA | TRBV28 | TGTGCCAGCAGAACCGGGACAGGGATGTTTCCCCAGCATTTT | CASRTGTGMFPQHF
TRBJ2-1 | NA | NA | TRBV5-1 | TGCGCCAGCAGCCCCGTGAGCGACTCCTACAATGAGCAGTTCTTC | CASSPVSDSYNEQFF
TRBJ2-1 | NA | NA | TRBV19 | TGTGCTAGTAAAGAGTTCCACGGCGGTCCGTACAATGAGCAGTTCTTC | CASKEFHGGPYNEQFF
TRBJ2-1 | NA | NA | TRBV19 | TGTGCCAGTAGTATAGCCCAGGGAATCTACAATGAGCAGTTCTTC | CASSIAQGIYNEQFF
TRBJ2-1 | TRBD2 | few | TRBV4-1 | TGCGCCAGCAGCCAGGATGGGGGGGGACTAGCGGTGAATGAGCAGTTCTTC | CASSQDGGGLAVNEQFF
TRBJ2-7 | TRBD2 | NA | TRBV28 | TGTGCCAGCAGTACTCTCGGGACTAGCGGGAGGGCGGGTTACGAGCAGTACTTC | CASSTLGTSGRAGYEQYF
TRBJ2-1 | TRBD1 | NA | TRBV5-1 | TGCGCCAGCAGCTCTCGGGACAGGAAAGGGTTTAGCTCCTACAATGAGCAGTTCTTC | CASSSRDRKGFSSYNEQFF
TRBJ2-1 | NA | NA | TRBV28 | TGTGCCAGCAGGACAGGCTACAATGAGCAGTTCTTC | CASRTGYNEQFF
TRBJ2-7 | TRBD1 | NA | TRBV6-1 | TGTGCCAGCAGGGGGGACAGCTCCTACGAGCAGTACTTC | CASRGDSSYEQYF
TRBJ1-1 | NA | NA | TRBV6-1 | TGTGCCAGCAGAGGGGGGAACACTGAAGCTTTCTTT | CASRGGNTEAFF
TRBJ2-7 | TRBD1 | NA | TRBV27 | TGTGCCAGCAGTAAGGACAGGGGGCAAAGTAGGGCAGGGCGCGAGCAGTACTTC | CASSKDRGQSRAGREQYF
TRBJ2-7 | NA | NA | TRBV7-9 | TGTGCCAGCAGCCCCACGGAGGTCTACGAGCAGTACTTC | CASSPTEVYEQYF
TRBJ2-1 | TRBD2 | NA | TRBV30 | TGTGCCTGGAGTGTACGGGAGGATGAGCAGTTCTTC | CAWSVREDEQFF
TRBJ2-7 | TRBD2 | NA | TRBV11-2 | TGTGCCAGCAGCTGTAGCGGGTGCTACGAGCAGTACTTC | CASSCSGCYEQYF
TRBJ1-1 | TRBD1 | NA | TRBV6-5 | TGTGCCAGCAGTTACTCAGGGACAGGAGGGAACACTGAAGCTTTCTTT | CASSYSGTGGNTEAFF
TRBJ2-7 | TRBD2 | NA | TRBV27 | TGTGCCAGCAGTTTCTTAACCGGGACTAGCGGGAGGTACGAGCAGTACTTC | CASSFLTGTSGRYEQYF
TRBJ2-3 | TRBD2 | NA | TRBV10-3 | TGTGCCATCTCGGGGGCAACTAGCGGGAGGCCTAGCACAGATACGCAGTATTTT | CAISGATSGRPSTDTQYF
TRBJ1-2 | NA | few | TRBV6-5 | TGTGCCAGCAGCCCAGGGAACTATGGCTACACCTTC | CASSPGNYGYTF
TRBJ2-2 | NA | NA | TRBV6-6 | TGTGCCAGCAGTACGACCGGGGGACGGAGCGGGGAGCTGTTTTTT | CASSTTGGRSGELFF
TRBJ2-7 | TRBD1 | NA | TRBV19 | TGTGCCAGTAGTATGTTGGGACAGGGGTACGAGCAGTACTTC | CASSMLGQGYEQYF
TRBJ1-2 | TRBD1 | NA | TRBV10-1 | TGCGCCAGCAGGGAGAGGCAGGGGGCTCCTGGCTACACCTTC | CASRERQGAPGYTF
TRBJ2-5 | NA | NA | TRBV28 | TGTGCCGGAAGTGGGAGCAGTACAGGGCGGGAGACCCAGTACTTC | CAGSGSSTGRETQYF
TRBJ1-6 | NA | NA | TRBV4-1 | TGCGCCAGCAGCCCTAACCAGGGGTCCAACCCACCCCTCCACTTT | CASSPNQGSNPPLHF
TRBJ2-1 | NA | NA | TRBV27 | TGTGCCAGCAGTTTAGGCCGGGACACTATATACAATGAGCAGTTCTTC | CASSLGRDTIYNEQFF
TRBJ1-5 | NA | NA | TRBV4-1 | TGCGCCAGCAGCCAAGACAGACGGGGTCAGCCCCAGCATTTT | CASSQDRRGQPQHF
TRBJ1-2 | NA | many | TRBV28 | TGTGCCAGCAGTTTTGATATCGGGATACAACCCCTTATCAACTATGGCTACACCTTC | CASSFDIGIQPLINYGYTF
TRBJ2-7 | TRBD2 | NA | TRBV18 | TGTGCCAGCTCACCCAGCGGACTAGCGTACGAGCAGTACTTC | CASSPSGLAYEQYF
TRBJ2-7 | TRBD2 | NA | TRBV6-1 | TGTGCCAGCAGTATGGGAGGGAGGTCCTACGAGCAGTACTTC | CASSMGGRSYEQYF
TRBJ2-7 | NA | NA | TRBV19 | TGTGCCAGTAGTATAGAACCGTACAGTTACGAGCAGTACTTC | CASSIEPYSYEQYF
TRBJ2-3 | NA | NA | TRBV27 | TGTGCCAGCAGTTTAATAGCGAAGGGGGGGACAGATACGCAGTATTTT | CASSLIAKGGTDTQYF
TRBJ1-2 | NA | NA | TRBV18 | TGTGCCAGCTCACCAAGTGCGGGGGGCCACTATGGCTACACCTTC | CASSPSAGGHYGYTF
TRBJ2-5 | NA | NA | TRBV15 | TGTGCCACCAGCAGAGGGCAGGGGCAAGAGACCCAGTACTTC | CATSRGQGQETQYF
TRBJ2-7 | TRBD2 | once | TRBV2 | TGTGCCAGCAGTGAATTCCTAGCGGGGGACTACGAGCAGTACTTC | CASSEFLAGDYEQYF
TRBJ2-1 | TRBD1 | NA | TRBV6-1 | TGTGCCAGCAGTGAAGCCACAAAGGGACAGGGGTTACATGAGCAGTTCTTC | CASSEATKGQGLHEQFF
TRBJ2-5 | TRBD2 | NA | TRBV4-1 | TGCGCCAGCAGCCGGACTAGCGGGAGTTCAGAGACCCAGTACTTC | CASSRTSGSSETQYF
TRBJ1-3 | NA | NA | TRBV29-1 | TGCAGCGTTGATTCAGGCTATCGGGGTGGCACCATATATTTT | CSVDSGYRGGTIYF
TRBJ2-7 | NA | NA | TRBV7-9 | TGTGCCAGCAGCACAGGGACCCCCGAGCAGTACTTC | CASSTGTPEQYF
TRBJ2-1 | NA | NA | TRBV11-2 | TGTGCCAGCAGCTCCGGAGGGCTAGGGCAGTTCTTC | CASSSGGLGQFF
TRBJ1-1 | NA | once | TRBV6-6 | TGTGCCAGCAGTTACTCGAGAGCGGGGTCGGGCACTGAAGCTTTCTTT | CASSYSRAGSGTEAFF
TRBJ2-5 | TRBD2 | NA | TRBV2 | TGTGCCAGCAGTGTGGGAGCGGGGAGCTGGGAGCAGTACTTC | CASSVGAGSWEQYF
TRBJ2-7 | NA | NA | TRBV11-2 | TGTGCCAGCAGCTTAGCTCGGAGCGGTATCGACGAGCAGTACTTC | CASSLARSGIDEQYF
TRBJ2-2 | NA | NA | TRBV6-1 | TGTGCCAGCAGTGACCCCCCGGGTAGCGGCTTAACCGGGGAGCTGTTTTTT | CASSDPPGSGLTGELFF
TRBJ1-2 | NA | NA | TRBV6-5 | TGTGCCAGCAGTTCCCTCTATGGCTACACCTTC | CASSSLYGYTF
TRBJ2-7 | NA | NA | TRBV2 | TGTGCCAGCAGTGACCCAGGGCTGAACGAGCAGTACTTC | CASSDPGLNEQYF
TRBJ1-2 | TRBD1 | NA | TRBV19 | TGTGCCAGTAGGTCTGCAGGGGGCAATATCTATGGCTACACCTTC | CASRSAGGNIYGYTF
TRBJ2-3 | NA | NA | TRBV5-4 | TGTGCCAGCAGCTCAGAAGCAGATACGCAGTATTTT | CASSSEADTQYF
TRBJ1-5 | NA | NA | TRBV7-8 | TGTGCCAGCAGCTTAGCGGGACACAACAATCAGCCCCAGCATTTT | CASSLAGHNNQPQHF
TRBJ1-1 | NA | NA | TRBV29-1 | TGCAGCGCCCGAGGAGGCCTCGTCACTGAAGCTTTCTTT | CSARGGLVTEAFF
TRBJ2-3 | TRBD1 | NA | TRBV15 | TGTGCCACCAGCAGAGGGACAGGGGGTAGCACAGATACGCAGTATTTT | CATSRGTGGSTDTQYF
TRBJ2-7 | TRBD1 | NA | TRBV5-4 | TGTGCCAGCGTTCAGGGGGCCTACGAGCAGTACTTC | CASVQGAYEQYF
TRBJ2-5 | NA | NA | TRBV6-1 | TGTGCCAGCAGTGCCTATCGTAGCGGAAGGTCGGAGACCCAGTACTTC | CASSAYRSGRSETQYF
TRBJ2-7 | NA | NA | TRBV18 | TGTGCCAGCTCACCCTACAGGAGCGGGCACGAGCAGTACTTC | CASSPYRSGHEQYF
TRBJ2-5 | NA | NA | TRBV4-1 | TGCGCCAGCAGCCAACGGTCGGGTAAAGAGACCCAGTACTTC | CASSQRSGKETQYF
TRBJ1-2 | NA | NA | TRBV6-6 | TGTGCCAGCCAGACAGTCTATGGCTACACCTTC | CASQTVYGYTF
TRBJ1-1 | NA | NA | TRBV6-5 | TGTGCCAGCAAACTAGGATCGGGTATTGAAGCTTTCTTT | CASKLGSGIEAFF
TRBJ1-2 | NA | NA | TRBV28 | TGTGCCAGCACCCCACTAATCATGACAGGCCTCCGTCCCTATGGCTACACCTTC | CASTPLIMTGLRPYGYTF
TRBJ1-1 | TRBD1 | NA | TRBV6-5 | TGTGCCAGCAGTTTGACCGGGACAGCGTACGGTGAAGCTTTCTTT | CASSLTGTAYGEAFF
TRBJ1-1 | NA | NA | TRBV19 | TGTGCCAGTAGTATAGATCCTCGGGGCACTGAAGCTTTCTTT | CASSIDPRGTEAFF